The 5 T cell receptor beta chains below were found in one sample sequenced in a study of T-cell reconstitution after alpha-beta-depleted transplantation in children. Unique molecular identifiers were used in preparing the TCRbeta library. Each CDR3 protein is one row after TCRdb ran MiXCR on the PCR reads. The sample records hundreds of thousands of distinct CDR3 sequences, 23% being singletons. Material: PBMCs, mostly from graft donor cells, obtained 360 days after TCRalphabeta/CD19-depleted stem cell transplant. These receptors came from a boy under three years old who had a stem cell transplant for acute myeloid leukemia, so the T cells may come from the graft donor.

V gene TRBV28 combines with J gene TRBJ1-5, with 8 nucleotides matching TRBD1. J was trimmed by 2 bases and V by 4 bases; bases with no gene match: 13. From germline, CDR1 is MDHEN and CDR2 SYDVKM. The length of the CDR3 is 18 residues. The CDR3 DNA reads as TGTGCCAGCAGTTCCGGATCCGGACAGGGAACGGGCAATCAGCCCCAGCATTTT. It translates to CASSSGSGQGTGNQPQHF.

This clonotype was observed many times. The chain uses TRBV2 and TRBJ2-1; TRBD2 matches 12 bases. CDR3 size: 16 residues. The germline V gene has CDR1 SNHLY and CDR2 FYNNEI. With V trimmed by 5 bases and J by 8 bases, 10 bases remained unmatched. CDR3 loop: CASSSQTSGGGYEQFF. The CDR3 bases are TGTGCCAGCAGTTCTCAGACTAGCGGGGGTGGTTATGAGCAGTTCTTC.

V is TRBV21-1 and J is TRBJ2-7; the D call in the table, TRBD1, was not verified against the DNA. TRBV21-1 is marked as a pseudogene. The CDR3 totals 14 residues. The CDR3 loop is CASSKIGGSYEQYV. As DNA, the CDR3 is TGTGCCAGCAGCAAAATCGGGGGGAGCTACGAGCAGTACGTC.

This clonotype was counted between two and nine times. V usage is TRBV4-1 and J usage is TRBJ2-2, with 10 bases that match TRBD1. The CDR3 sequence is 15 residues long. The germline gives CDR1 MGHRA, CDR2 YSYEKL. V was pared by 4 bases and J by 5 bases, with 4 bases of the junction left unmatched. In nucleotides, the CDR3 is TGCGCCAGCAGCCGAGGACAGGGGGGGACCGGGGAGCTGTTTTTT. Residues: CASSRGQGGTGELFF.

In its sample, this clonotype was seen many times. The chain combines TRBV7-2 with TRBJ2-7; tentative D call: TRBD2 (6 bases). There are 16 residues in the CDR3. With 2 bases removed from V and 3 bases from J, the gap between germline ends came to 17 bases. Germline CDR1 SGHTA, CDR2 FQGNSA. In DNA, the CDR3 is TGTGCCAGCAGCTTACCGTGGGGACTCTCCGACTACGAGCAGTACTTC. Encoded protein: CASSLPWGLSDYEQYF.